What follows are 17 T cell receptor beta chains derived from one specimen sequenced in a study of OX40 agonist ivuxolimab in advanced cancers. Sequencing used immunoSEQ multiplex PCR; TCRdb keeps in-frame clones, though not all of them. The data hold around 29,000 clones, with 70% to 90% observed a single time. Source: CD4+ or CD8+ T cells sorted from blood, taken in a trial of the OX40 agonist ivuxolimab. These receptors came from an adult with an advanced solid tumor such as melanoma, head and neck, liver or kidney cancer.

This clone was recorded only once. V gene TRBV28 combines with J gene TRBJ2-2; unclear D gene. The CDR3 extends over 14 amino acids. The germline V gene has CDR1 MDHEN and CDR2 SYDVKM. Deletions cut 3 bases from V and 1 base from J, with 6 bases between. The CDR3 here is CASSFELNTGELFF. Written as DNA, the CDR3 is TGTGCCAGCAGTTTTGAACTGAACACCGGGGAGCTGTTTTTT.

This chain connects TRBV7-9 to TRBJ2-1; 9 positions agree with TRBD1. The CDR3 length is 18 residues. Germline CDR1 is SEHNR and CDR2 is FQNEAQ (reference sequence). The junction had 18 bases not matched to a gene; V was cut back by 5 bases and J by 7 bases. This CDR3 reads CASSVNPGWTGAPNEQFF. The CDR3 DNA follows: TGTGCCAGCAGCGTCAATCCTGGCTGGACAGGGGCCCCGAATGAGCAGTTCTTC.

This clone was seen only a few times. This chain joins TRBV5-6 and TRBJ2-1, with a weak D call TRBD1 (6 bases). Looked up from germline, CDR1 is SGHDT and CDR2 is YYEEEE. The ends were cut back, 4 bases at V and 6 bases at J, with 20 bases in the middle. The CDR3 runs 16 residues. The CDR3, as DNA: TGTGCCAGCAGCCTATTAAAGCAGGGGACATCCAATGAGCAGTTCTTC. Translated: CASSLLKQGTSNEQFF.

In regard to this clone: The junction does not match germline at one end; this may be a read error. The chain couples TRBV27 to TRBJ2-2; 7 bases align to TRBD2. Germline V gene sequence: CDR1 MNHEY, CDR2 SMNVEV (reference sequence). The CDR3 is 14 amino acids. This CDR3 reads CASSLSGGSGELFF. In nucleotides, the CDR3 is TGTGCCAGCAGCTTATCGGGGGGTTCGGGGGAGCTGTTTTTT.

This chain joins TRBV28 and TRBJ2-5, with 8 bases aligning to TRBD2. V lost 6 bases to trimming and J lost 5 bases; unmatched junction nucleotides: 11. This CDR3 has 15 residues. Germline V CDR1 and CDR2: MDHEN, SYDVKM. Written as DNA, the CDR3 is TGTGCCAGCAGCCCGCGGCGGGGGGCCAGGGAGACCCAGTACTTC. Protein sequence: CASSPRRGARETQYF.

J is TRBJ2-1 and V is TRBV29-1; TRBD1 aligns across 7 bases. Trimming cost V 1 base and J 0 bases; bases outside gene matches: 18. CDR1 and CDR2 from the germline V gene are SQVTM and ANQGSEA. The CDR3 length is 20 residues. CDR3 in amino acids: CSVEGESHYRDRSSYNEQFF. CDR3 bases: TGCAGCGTTGAAGGGGAATCCCACTACCGGGACAGAAGCTCCTACAATGAGCAGTTCTTC.

The chain recombines TRBV6-6 with TRBJ1-6; TRBD1 is a possible D gene (6 bases). This CDR3 has 15 amino acids. Looked up from germline, CDR1 is MNHNY and CDR2 is SVGAGI (reference sequence). V lost 2 bases to trimming and J lost 10 bases, with 15 bases between them. CDR3 DNA: TGTGCCAGCAGTTACCTTAAGGGGGAATGGTCACCCCTCCACTTT. Translating gives CASSYLKGEWSPLHF.

The chain links TRBV6-5 to TRBJ2-1; D is unresolved. Trimming cost V 6 bases and J 8 bases, with 14 bases left between them. The V gene's germline CDR1 is MNHEY and CDR2 SVGAGI. The CDR3 has 13 residues. The CDR3 DNA reads TGTGCCAGCAGCCCATCTACAATGGATGAGCAGTTCTTC. This codes for CASSPSTMDEQFF.

This chain connects TRBV7-9 to TRBJ2-2; possible D gene TRBD2, 6 bases. The V gene lost 1 base and the J gene lost 6 bases, with 12 bases spanning the gap. CDR3 length: 15 amino acids. Germline V gives CDR1 SEHNR, CDR2 FQNEAQ (reference sequence). The CDR3, as DNA: TGTGCCAGCAGCTTAGTCCAGGGAGGTCCCGGGGAGCTGTTTTTT. Its translation: CASSLVQGGPGELFF.

The rearrangement joins TRBV29-1 to TRBJ2-1; D is uncertain. The germline gives CDR1 SQVTM, CDR2 ANQGSEA. CDR3 length: 14 amino acids. The ends were cut back, 3 bases at V and 0 bases at J, with 9 bases in the middle. Here the CDR3 reads CSVEAPSSYNEQFF. CDR3 bases: TGCAGCGTTGAGGCCCCGAGCTCCTACAATGAGCAGTTCTTC.

The rearrangement links TRBV7-9 to TRBJ2-5; D might be TRBD2 (6 bases). Germline CDR1 reads SEHNR; CDR2 reads FQNEAQ (reference sequence). CDR3 length equals 15 residues. The V end was cut by 4 bases, the J end by 1 base, with 13 bases between. CDR3 DNA sequence: TGTGCCAGCAGCTGGTGGGGGGAACTCCAAGAGACCCAGTACTTC. Encoded protein: CASSWWGELQETQYF.

The rearrangement uses TRBV5-8 and TRBJ2-3, with D hard to call. Germline CDR1 reads SGHTS; CDR2 reads YDEGEE. V lost 2 bases, J lost 2 bases, and 9 bases lay in between. This CDR3 is built from 14 residues. The CDR3 loop reads CASSFRHITDTQYF. For the CDR3, the DNA is TGTGCCAGCAGCTTTCGACATATCACAGATACGCAGTATTTT.

The J gene is TRBJ2-1, the V gene TRBV27; D perhaps matches TRBD1 (6 bases). This CDR3 spans 14 amino acids. V dropped 6 bases and J dropped 4 bases, with 13 bases sitting between them. The germline gives CDR1 MNHEY, CDR2 SMNVEV (reference sequence). The CDR3, as DNA: TGTGCCAGCAGCCTACTACAGGGATACAATGAGCAGTTCTTC. The encoded protein is CASSLLQGYNEQFF.

The genes are TRBV29-1 and TRBJ1-2, with 10 nucleotides matching TRBD1. V was pared by 6 bases and J by 3 bases, with 7 bases of the junction left unmatched. The germline V gene has CDR1 SQVTM and CDR2 ANQGSEA. The CDR3 runs 14 residues. CDR3 nucleotides: TGCAGCGTGGCCGACAGGGGGCATGACTATGGCTACACCTTC. This codes for CSVADRGHDYGYTF.

This clone appeared a single time. The chain recombines TRBV7-9 with TRBJ2-3; D perhaps matches TRBD1 (7 bases). This CDR3 spans 18 amino acids. Germline V lookup: CDR1 SEHNR, CDR2 FQNEAQ (reference sequence). Trimming took 5 bases from V and 4 from J, leaving 25 bases between them. Here the CDR3 DNA reads TGTGCCAGCAGCCCCACTCGGGGCGGGACAGCTGACGCAGATACGCAGTATTTT. Its translation is CASSPTRGGTADADTQYF.

The chain combines TRBV15 with TRBJ1-5, with D unresolved. The V end was cut by 2 bases, the J end by 0 bases, with 14 bases between. Germline V gene data show CDR1 as LNHNV and CDR2 as YYDKDF (reference sequence). This CDR3 has 17 amino acids. In DNA form, the CDR3 reads TGTGCCACCAGCAGACCTGTCGACCGACTTAGCAATCAGCCCCAGCATTTT. It encodes CATSRPVDRLSNQPQHF.

The CDR3 nucleotides are TGTGCCAGCAGCTCCTGGACAGGGGTTCCCTACGAGCAGTACTTC. Protein sequence: CASSSWTGVPYEQYF. The V call is TRBV5-6, the J call TRBJ2-7; 9 nucleotides agree with TRBD1. V shed 3 bases, J shed 2 bases, and the junction held 6 bases outside the gene matches. Per germline, CDR1 SGHDT and CDR2 YYEEEE. The CDR3 runs 15 residues.